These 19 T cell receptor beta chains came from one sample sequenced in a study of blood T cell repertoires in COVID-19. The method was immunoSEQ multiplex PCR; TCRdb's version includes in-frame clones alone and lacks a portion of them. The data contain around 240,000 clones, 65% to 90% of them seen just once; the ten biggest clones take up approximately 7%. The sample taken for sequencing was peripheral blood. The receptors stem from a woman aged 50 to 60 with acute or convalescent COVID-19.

CDR3 bases: TGTGCCAGCAGCGCCGTTTACCGAGACAATCAGCCCCAGCATTTT. Amino acid sequence: CASSAVYRDNQPQHF. The gene calls are TRBV6-6 and TRBJ1-5; the D is unclear. The CDR3 covers 15 residues. The V gene lost 6 bases and the J gene lost 3 bases, with 15 bases spanning the gap. Germline V gene lookup returns CDR1 MNHNY and CDR2 SVGAGI (reference sequence).

The CDR3 reads CASSFSDRADEKLFF. The CDR3 DNA is TGTGCCAGCAGTTTCTCCGACAGGGCGGATGAAAAACTGTTTTTT. The rearrangement joins TRBV6-5 to TRBJ1-4; 7 bases map to TRBD1. Germline CDR1 and CDR2: MNHEY and SVGAGI. The CDR3 is made up of 15 amino acids. Trimming removed 4 bases from V and 6 bases from J; junction bases left unmatched: 8.

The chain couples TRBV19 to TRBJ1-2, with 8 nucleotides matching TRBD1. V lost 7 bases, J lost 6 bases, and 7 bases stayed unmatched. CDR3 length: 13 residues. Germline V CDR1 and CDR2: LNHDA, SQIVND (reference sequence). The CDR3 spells CASNPQGEDGYTF. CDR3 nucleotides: TGTGCCAGTAACCCACAGGGGGAAGATGGCTACACCTTC.

The CDR3 reads CASSPRVGEKLFF. The DNA of the CDR3 is TGTGCCAGCAGTCCGCGGGTCGGGGAAAAACTGTTTTTT. The chain recombines TRBV27 with TRBJ1-4; D not certain. Trimming removed 5 bases from V and 8 bases from J, with 12 bases in between. Germline V CDR1 and CDR2: MNHEY, SMNVEV (reference sequence). This CDR3 has 13 residues.

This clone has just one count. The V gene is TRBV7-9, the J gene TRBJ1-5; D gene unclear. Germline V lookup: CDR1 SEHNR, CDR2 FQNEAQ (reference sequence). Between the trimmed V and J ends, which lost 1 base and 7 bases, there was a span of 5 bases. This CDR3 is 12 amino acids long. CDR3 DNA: TGTGCCAGCAGCTTAGATTTACAGCCCCAGCATTTT. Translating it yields CASSLDLQPQHF. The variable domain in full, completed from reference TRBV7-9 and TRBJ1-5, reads DTGVSQNPRHKITKRGQNVTFRCDPISEHNRLYWYRQTLGQGPEFLTYFQNEAQLEKSRLLSDRFSAERPKGSFSTLEIQRTEQGDSAMYLCASSLDLQPQHFGDGTRLSIL.

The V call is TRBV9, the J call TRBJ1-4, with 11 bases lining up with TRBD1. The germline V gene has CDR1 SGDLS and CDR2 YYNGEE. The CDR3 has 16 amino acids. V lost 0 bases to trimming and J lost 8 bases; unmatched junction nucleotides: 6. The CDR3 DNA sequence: TGTGCCAGCAGCGTAGAAGGGACAGGGGGTCGGGAAAAACTGTTTTTT. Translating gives CASSVEGTGGREKLFF.

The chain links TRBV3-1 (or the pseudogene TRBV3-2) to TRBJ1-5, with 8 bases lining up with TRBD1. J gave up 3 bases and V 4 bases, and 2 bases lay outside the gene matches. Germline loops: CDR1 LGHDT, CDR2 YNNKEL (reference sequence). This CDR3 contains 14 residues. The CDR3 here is CASSLTGANQPQHF. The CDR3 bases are TGTGCCAGCAGCCTGACAGGGGCCAATCAGCCCCAGCATTTT.

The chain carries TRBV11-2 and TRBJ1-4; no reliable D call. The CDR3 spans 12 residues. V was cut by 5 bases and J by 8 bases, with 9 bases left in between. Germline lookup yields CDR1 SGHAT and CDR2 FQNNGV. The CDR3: CASSLLEEKLFF. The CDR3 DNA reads TGTGCCAGCAGCCTCCTTGAGGAAAAACTGTTTTTT.

The CDR3 sequence is CASSFLGDREYTGELFF. DNA for the CDR3: TGTGCCAGCAGTTTCTTGGGGGACAGGGAGTACACCGGGGAGCTGTTTTTT. The gene calls are TRBV28 and TRBJ2-2; 9 positions match TRBD1. From germline, CDR1 is MDHEN and CDR2 SYDVKM. With 3 bases clipped from V and 3 bases from J, the junction kept 8 bases outside the gene matches. CDR3 length equals 17 residues.

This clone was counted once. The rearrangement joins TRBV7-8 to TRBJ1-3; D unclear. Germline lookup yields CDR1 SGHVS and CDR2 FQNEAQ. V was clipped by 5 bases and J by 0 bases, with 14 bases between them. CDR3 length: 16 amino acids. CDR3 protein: CASSISGRYSGNTIYF. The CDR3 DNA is TGTGCCAGCAGCATATCCGGCAGGTACTCTGGAAACACCATATATTTT.

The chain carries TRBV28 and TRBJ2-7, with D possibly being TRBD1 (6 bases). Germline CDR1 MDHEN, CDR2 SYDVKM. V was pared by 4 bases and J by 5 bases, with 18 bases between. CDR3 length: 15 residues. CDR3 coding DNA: TGTGCCAGCAGTTCACCGCCCTCCCACAGGGACGAGCAGTACTTC. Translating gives CASSSPPSHRDEQYF.

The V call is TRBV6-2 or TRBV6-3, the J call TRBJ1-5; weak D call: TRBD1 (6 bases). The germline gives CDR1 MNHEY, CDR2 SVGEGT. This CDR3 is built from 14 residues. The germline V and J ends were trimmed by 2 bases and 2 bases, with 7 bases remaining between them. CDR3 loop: CASSYEGGNQPQHF. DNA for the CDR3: TGTGCCAGCAGTTACGAGGGGGGCAATCAGCCCCAGCATTTT.

CDR3 sequence: CASSFIGRIYEQYF. The CDR3 DNA reads as TGTGCCAGCAGCTTTATTGGCAGGATATACGAGCAGTACTTC. The chain carries TRBV12-1 and TRBJ2-7; TRBD1 is the table's D call, not checked against the DNA. TRBV12-1 is a pseudogene locus. CDR3 length: 14 amino acids.

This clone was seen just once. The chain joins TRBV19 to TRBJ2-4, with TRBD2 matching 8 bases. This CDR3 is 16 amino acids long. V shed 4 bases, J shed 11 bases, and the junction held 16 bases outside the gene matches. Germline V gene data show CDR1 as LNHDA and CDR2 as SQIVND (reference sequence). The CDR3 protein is CASSKAPAGGGALQYF. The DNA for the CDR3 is TGTGCCAGTAGTAAAGCCCCCGCGGGGGGAGGGGCCCTTCAGTACTTC. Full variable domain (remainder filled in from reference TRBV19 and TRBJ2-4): DGGITQSPKYLFRKEGQNVTLSCEQNLNHDAMYWYRQDPGQGLRLIYYSQIVNDFQKGDIAEGYSVSREKKESFPLTVTSAQKNPTAFYLCASSKAPAGGGALQYFGAGTRLSVL.

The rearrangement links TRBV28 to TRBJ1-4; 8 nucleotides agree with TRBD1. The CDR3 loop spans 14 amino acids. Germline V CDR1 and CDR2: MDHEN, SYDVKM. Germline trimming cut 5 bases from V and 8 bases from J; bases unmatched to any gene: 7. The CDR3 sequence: CASSGQGWGEKLFF. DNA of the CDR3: TGTGCCAGCAGTGGACAGGGATGGGGGGAAAAACTGTTTTTT.

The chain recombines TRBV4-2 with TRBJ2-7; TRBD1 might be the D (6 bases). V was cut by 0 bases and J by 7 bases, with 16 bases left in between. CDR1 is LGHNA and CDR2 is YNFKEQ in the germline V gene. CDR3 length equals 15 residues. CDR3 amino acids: CASSQDLGGAKEQYF. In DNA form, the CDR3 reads TGTGCCAGCAGCCAAGATCTAGGGGGAGCGAAGGAGCAGTACTTC.

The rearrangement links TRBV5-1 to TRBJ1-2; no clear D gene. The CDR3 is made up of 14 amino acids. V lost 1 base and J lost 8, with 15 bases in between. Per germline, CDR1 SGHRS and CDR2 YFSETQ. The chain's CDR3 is CASSLSGQPNGYTF. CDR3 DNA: TGCGCCAGCAGCTTGAGTGGGCAGCCAAACGGCTACACCTTC.

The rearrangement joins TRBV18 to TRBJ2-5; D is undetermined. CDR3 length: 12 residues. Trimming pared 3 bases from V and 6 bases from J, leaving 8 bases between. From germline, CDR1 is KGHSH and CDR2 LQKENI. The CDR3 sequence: CASSPPKQTQYF. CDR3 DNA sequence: TGTGCCAGCTCACCCCCCAAGCAGACCCAGTACTTC.

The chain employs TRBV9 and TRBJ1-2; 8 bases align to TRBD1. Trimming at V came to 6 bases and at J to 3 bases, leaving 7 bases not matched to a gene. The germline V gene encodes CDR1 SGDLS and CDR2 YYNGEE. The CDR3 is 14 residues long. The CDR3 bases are TGTGCCAGCATTCCCCAGGGGGCCGACTATGGCTACACCTTC. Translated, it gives CASIPQGADYGYTF.